The present T cell receptor beta chain was sequenced within a study of blood T cells in healthy people across ages. Whole-study findings and limits: Older age coincided with a roughly linear decline in TCR beta diversity per million T cells. Using unsorted PBMCs precluded a conclusive naive versus antigen-experienced comparison.

Every donor provided 8.5 to 10 milliliters of peripheral blood. The CDR3 length is 11 residues. Germline loops: CDR1 SEHNR, CDR2 FQNEAQ (reference sequence). V was clipped by 1 base and J by 9 bases, with 7 bases between them. This clonotype occurred a few times. The antigen is not known. A sample-barcoded 5' primer and a J-beta primer mix were used in a second PCR of about 6 to 12 cycles. From the 5' RACE reads, TCRdb called clonotypes with MiXCR, one entry per CDR3 protein. This table has 600,000 to 800,000 distinct CDR3 sequences, about 50% appearing once. V is TRBV7-9 and J is TRBJ2-7; D gene uncertain. The clonotype comes from a woman aged 80 or over in good health. Sequencing was done on a sample of blood. In nucleotides, the CDR3 is TGTGCCAGCAGCTTAGGGTTGGGGCAGTACTTC. The encoded protein is CASSLGLGQYF.